This T cell receptor beta chain appears in the sequencing data of a study of T-cell memory formation after mild COVID-19. The study, taken as a whole, reports: While clones contracting from day 15 to 85 were balanced between CD4 and CD8, later expanders leaned CD4+. Some clones that responded were present in memory (sampled pre-infection), which suggests cross-reactive memory joined. The authors left the SARS-CoV-2 specificity of second-wave clones peaking on day 37 unconfirmed.

V shed 3 bases and J shed 4 bases, with 13 bases lying between them. Germline V gene data show CDR1 as SGHTA and CDR2 as FQGTGA. The CDR3 runs 15 residues. There are a few counts of this clonotype. Its antigen remains unidentified. Amplification by 5'RACE using constant-segment primers produced TCR alpha and TCR beta cDNA libraries that carried sample barcodes and UMIs. TCRdb independently ran MiXCR on the 5' RACE reads; one entry per CDR3 protein. The sample has about 470,000 distinct CDR3 sequences, about 18% seen once. The sample taken for sequencing was PBMCs or a T cell subset sorted from them (not recorded which). This sequence joins TRBV7-3 and TRBJ2-1; no clear D. The sequence derives from an adult woman who had mild COVID-19 (a few samples of this study predate the infection). Cell type and time point are not known. The CDR3 here is CASSFGASDYNEQFF. DNA for the CDR3: TGTGCCAGCAGCTTTGGAGCCAGCGATTACAATGAGCAGTTCTTC.